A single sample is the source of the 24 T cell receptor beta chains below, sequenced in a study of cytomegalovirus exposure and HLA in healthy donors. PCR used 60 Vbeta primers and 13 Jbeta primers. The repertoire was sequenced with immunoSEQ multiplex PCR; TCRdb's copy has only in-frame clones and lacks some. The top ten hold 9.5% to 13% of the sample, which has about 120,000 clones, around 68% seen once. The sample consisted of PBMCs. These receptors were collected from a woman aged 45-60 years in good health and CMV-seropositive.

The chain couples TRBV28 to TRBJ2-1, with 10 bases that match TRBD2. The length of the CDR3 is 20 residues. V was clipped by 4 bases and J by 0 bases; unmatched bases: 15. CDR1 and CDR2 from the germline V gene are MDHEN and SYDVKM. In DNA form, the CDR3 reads TGTGCCAGCAGTTCCATACCGGGACTAGCGCAGACCTACTCCTACAATGAGCAGTTCTTC. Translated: CASSSIPGLAQTYSYNEQFF.

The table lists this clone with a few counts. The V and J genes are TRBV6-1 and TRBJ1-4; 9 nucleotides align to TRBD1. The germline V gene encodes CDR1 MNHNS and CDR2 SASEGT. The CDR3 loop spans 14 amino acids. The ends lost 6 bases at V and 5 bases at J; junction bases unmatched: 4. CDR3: CASRTGGGNEKLFF. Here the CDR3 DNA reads TGTGCCAGCAGGACAGGGGGAGGAAATGAAAAACTGTTTTTT.

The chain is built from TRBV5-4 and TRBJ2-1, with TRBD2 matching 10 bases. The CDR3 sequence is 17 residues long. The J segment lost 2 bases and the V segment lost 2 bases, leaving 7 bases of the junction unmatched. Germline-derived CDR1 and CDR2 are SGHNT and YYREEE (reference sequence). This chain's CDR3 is CASSFGAGGPTYNEQFF. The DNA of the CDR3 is TGTGCCAGCAGCTTCGGAGCGGGGGGGCCAACCTACAATGAGCAGTTCTTC.

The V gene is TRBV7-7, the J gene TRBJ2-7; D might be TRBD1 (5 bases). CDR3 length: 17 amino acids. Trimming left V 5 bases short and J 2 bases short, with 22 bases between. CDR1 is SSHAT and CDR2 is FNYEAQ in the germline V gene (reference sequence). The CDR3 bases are TGTGCCAGCAGCGAACCATGTTTCAGGGATGGGGCCTACGAGCAGTACTTC. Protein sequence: CASSEPCFRDGAYEQYF.

In nucleotides, the CDR3 is TGTGCTAGTGGTCCCGGGACAGGGGGCGGCGAGCAGTACTTC. It translates to CASGPGTGGGEQYF. The gene calls are TRBV12-5 and TRBJ2-7, with 12 positions matching TRBD1. This CDR3 has 14 residues. V lost 5 bases to trimming and J lost 6 bases; unmatched junction nucleotides: 5. CDR1 LGHNT and CDR2 FRNRAP come from the germline V gene.

The CDR3 region has the DNA TGTGCCAGCAGCTCGAGGACTAGCGGGAAATCGGATGAGCAGTTCTTC. This encodes CASSSRTSGKSDEQFF. V gene TRBV11-3 combines with J gene TRBJ2-1; the match to TRBD2 covers 12 bases. Germline CDR1 and CDR2: SGHNT and YENEEA. The CDR3 has 16 amino acids. The J segment lost 8 bases and the V segment lost 4 bases, leaving 9 bases of the junction unmatched.

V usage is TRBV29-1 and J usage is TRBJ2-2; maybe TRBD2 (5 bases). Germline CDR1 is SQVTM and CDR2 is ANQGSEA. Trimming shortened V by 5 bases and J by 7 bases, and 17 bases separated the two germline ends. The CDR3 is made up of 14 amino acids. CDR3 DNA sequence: TGCAGCGTTCGACATGGAGGTTTTGGCGGGGAGCTGTTTTTT. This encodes CSVRHGGFGGELFF.

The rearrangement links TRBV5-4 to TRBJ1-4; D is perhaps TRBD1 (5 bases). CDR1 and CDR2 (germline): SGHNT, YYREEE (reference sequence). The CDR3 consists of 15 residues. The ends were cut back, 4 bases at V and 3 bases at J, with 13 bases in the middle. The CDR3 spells CASSQQVGANEKLFF. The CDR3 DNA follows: TGTGCCAGCAGCCAACAGGTTGGAGCTAATGAAAAACTGTTTTTT. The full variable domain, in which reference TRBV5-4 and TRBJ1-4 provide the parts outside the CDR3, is ETGVTQSPTHLIKTRGQQVTLRCSSQSGHNTVSWYQQALGQGPQFIFQYYREEENGRGNFPPRFSGLQFPNYSSELNVNALELDDSALYLCASSQQVGANEKLFFGSGTQLSVL.

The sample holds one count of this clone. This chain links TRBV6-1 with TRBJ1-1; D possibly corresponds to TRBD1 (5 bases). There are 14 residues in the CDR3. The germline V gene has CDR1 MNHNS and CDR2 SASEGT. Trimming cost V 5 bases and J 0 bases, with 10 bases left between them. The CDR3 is CASSSYRMNTEAFF. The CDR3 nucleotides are TGTGCCAGCAGTTCCTACAGGATGAACACTGAAGCTTTCTTT.

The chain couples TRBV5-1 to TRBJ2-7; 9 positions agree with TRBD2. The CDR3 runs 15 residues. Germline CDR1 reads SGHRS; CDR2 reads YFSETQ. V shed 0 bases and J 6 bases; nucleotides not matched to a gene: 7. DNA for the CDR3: TGCGCCAGCAGCTTGGCGGCTAGCGGGAAGGGCGAGCAGTACTTC. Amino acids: CASSLAASGKGEQYF.

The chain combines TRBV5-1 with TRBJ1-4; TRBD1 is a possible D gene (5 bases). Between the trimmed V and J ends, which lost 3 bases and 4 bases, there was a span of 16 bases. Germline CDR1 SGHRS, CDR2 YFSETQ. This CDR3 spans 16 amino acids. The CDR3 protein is CASSSGDGGVNEKLFF. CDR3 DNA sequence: TGCGCCAGCAGCTCCGGGGACGGGGGAGTTAATGAAAAACTGTTTTTT. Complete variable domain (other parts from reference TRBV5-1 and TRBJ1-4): KAGVTQTPRYLIKTRGQQVTLSCSPISGHRSVSWYQQTPGQGLQFLFEYFSETQRNKGNFPGRFSGRQFSNSRSEMNVSTLELGDSALYLCASSSGDGGVNEKLFFGSGTQLSVL.

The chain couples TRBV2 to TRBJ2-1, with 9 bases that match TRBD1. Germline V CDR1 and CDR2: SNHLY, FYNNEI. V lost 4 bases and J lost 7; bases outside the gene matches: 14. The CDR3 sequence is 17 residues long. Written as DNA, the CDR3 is TGTGCCAGCAGTGGATGGGGCGGGACAGGGAAAGGAAATGAGCAGTTCTTC. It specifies CASSGWGGTGKGNEQFF.

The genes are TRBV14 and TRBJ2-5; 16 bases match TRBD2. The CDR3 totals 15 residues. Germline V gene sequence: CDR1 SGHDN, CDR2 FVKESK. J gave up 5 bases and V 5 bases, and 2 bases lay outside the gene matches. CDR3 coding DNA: TGTGCCAGCAGCTGGGGACTAGCGGGAGGGGAGACCCAGTACTTC. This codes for CASSWGLAGGETQYF.

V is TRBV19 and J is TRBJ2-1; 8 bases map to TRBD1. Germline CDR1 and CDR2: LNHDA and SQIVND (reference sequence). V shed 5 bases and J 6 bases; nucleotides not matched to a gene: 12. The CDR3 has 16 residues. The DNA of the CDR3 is TGTGCCAGTAGTGGTAAACAGGGGGAATTTTCCAATGAGCAGTTCTTC. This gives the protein CASSGKQGEFSNEQFF.

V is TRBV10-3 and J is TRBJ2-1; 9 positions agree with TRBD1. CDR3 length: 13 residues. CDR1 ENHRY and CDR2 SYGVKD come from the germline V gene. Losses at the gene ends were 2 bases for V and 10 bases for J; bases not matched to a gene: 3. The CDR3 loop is CAISERGQGEQFF. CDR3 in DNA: TGTGCCATCAGTGAGAGAGGACAGGGGGAGCAGTTCTTC.

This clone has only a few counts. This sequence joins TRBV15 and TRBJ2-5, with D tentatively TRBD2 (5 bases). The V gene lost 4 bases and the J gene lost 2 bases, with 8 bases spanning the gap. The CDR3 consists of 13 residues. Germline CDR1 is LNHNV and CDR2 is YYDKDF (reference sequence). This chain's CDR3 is CATSMDSQETQYF. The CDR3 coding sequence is TGTGCCACCAGCATGGACTCACAAGAGACCCAGTACTTC.

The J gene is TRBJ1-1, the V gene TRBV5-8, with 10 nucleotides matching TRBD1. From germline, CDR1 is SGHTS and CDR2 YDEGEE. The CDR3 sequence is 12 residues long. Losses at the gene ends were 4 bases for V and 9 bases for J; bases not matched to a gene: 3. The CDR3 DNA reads TGTGCCAGCAGCCTTGACAGGGGGCAAGCTTTCTTT. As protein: CASSLDRGQAFF.

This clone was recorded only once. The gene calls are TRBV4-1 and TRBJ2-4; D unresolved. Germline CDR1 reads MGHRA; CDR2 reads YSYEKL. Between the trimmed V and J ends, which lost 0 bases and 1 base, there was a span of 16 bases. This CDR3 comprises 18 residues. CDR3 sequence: CASSQDTAISLAKNIQYF. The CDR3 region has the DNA TGCGCCAGCAGCCAAGATACAGCAATTTCGCTGGCCAAAAACATTCAGTACTTC.

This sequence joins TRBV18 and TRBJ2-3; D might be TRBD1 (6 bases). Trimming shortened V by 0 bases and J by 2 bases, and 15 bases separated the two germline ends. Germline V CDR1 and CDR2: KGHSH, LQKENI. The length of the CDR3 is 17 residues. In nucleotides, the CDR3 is TGTGCCAGCTCACCACCTAAAATGGACAGCTACACAGATACGCAGTATTTT. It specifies CASSPPKMDSYTDTQYF.

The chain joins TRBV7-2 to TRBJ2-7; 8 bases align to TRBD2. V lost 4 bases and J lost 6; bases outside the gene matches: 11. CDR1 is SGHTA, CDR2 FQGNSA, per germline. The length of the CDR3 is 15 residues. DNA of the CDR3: TGTGCCAGCAGCTCTACGGGACTAGTCAATGTCGAGCAGTACTTC. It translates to CASSSTGLVNVEQYF.

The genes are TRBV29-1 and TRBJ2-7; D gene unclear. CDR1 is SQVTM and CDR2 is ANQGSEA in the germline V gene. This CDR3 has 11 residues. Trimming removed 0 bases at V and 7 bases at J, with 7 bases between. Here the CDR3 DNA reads TGCAGCGTTGAAGATGGAGCAGAGCAGTACTTC. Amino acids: CSVEDGAEQYF.

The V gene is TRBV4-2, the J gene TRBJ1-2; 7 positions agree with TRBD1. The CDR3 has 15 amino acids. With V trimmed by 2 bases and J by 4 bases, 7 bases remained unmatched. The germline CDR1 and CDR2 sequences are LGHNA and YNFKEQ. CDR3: CASSQRFDRAYGYTF. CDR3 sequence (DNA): TGTGCCAGCAGCCAAAGATTCGACAGGGCCTATGGCTACACCTTC.

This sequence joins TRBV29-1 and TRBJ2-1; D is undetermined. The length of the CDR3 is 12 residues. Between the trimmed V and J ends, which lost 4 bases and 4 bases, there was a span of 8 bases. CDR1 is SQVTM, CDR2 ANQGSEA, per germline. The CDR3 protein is CSVAPDYNEQFF. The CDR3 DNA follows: TGCAGCGTTGCACCAGATTACAATGAGCAGTTCTTC.

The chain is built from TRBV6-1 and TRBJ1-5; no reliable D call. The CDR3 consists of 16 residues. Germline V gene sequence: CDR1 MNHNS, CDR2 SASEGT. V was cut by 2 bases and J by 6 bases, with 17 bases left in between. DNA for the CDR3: TGTGCCAGCAGTGAATTATTCGCGGAGGGAGGTCAGCCCCAGCATTTT. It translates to CASSELFAEGGQPQHF.